The clone carrying this TCR beta chain was seen just once. This sample is part of a study of blood T cell repertoires in COVID-19. Study in general: There were acute and convalescent COVID-19 samples, and they came from the United States, Italy and Spain.

The participants were between roughly 18 and 89 years old and came from 24 US areas. Cohort allocation depended upon clinical history that participants reported. Cohort 3 donors were reported recovered after two negative PCRs, clearance, or symptom resolution. The germline V gene encodes CDR1 LNHDA and CDR2 SQIVND (reference sequence). This CDR3 is 13 amino acids long. V was trimmed by 3 bases and J by 4 bases, leaving 9 bases between them. TCRdb's copy holds only in-frame clones and misses some; the assay was immunoSEQ multiplex PCR. The sample consists of more than 300,000 clones, roughly 90% of them appearing once.

Sequenced material: PBMCs or T cells enriched from blood (not recorded which). V usage is TRBV19 and J usage is TRBJ2-5; D is uncertain. The TCR originated in a woman in her twenties or thirties who had recovered from COVID-19. The CDR3 DNA is TGTGCCAGTAGTATTTGGCCTGGAGAGACCCAGTACTTC. It translates to CASSIWPGETQYF.